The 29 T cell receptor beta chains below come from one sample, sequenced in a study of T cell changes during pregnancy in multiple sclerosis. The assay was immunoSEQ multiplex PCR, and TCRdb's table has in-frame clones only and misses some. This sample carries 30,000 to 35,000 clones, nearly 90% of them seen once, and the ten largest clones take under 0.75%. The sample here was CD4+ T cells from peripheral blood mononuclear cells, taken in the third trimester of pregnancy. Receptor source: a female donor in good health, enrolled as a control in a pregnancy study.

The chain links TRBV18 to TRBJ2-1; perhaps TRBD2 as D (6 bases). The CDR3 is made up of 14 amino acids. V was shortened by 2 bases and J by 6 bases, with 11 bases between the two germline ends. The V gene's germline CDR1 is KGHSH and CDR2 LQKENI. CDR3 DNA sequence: TGTGCCAGCTCACCATGGGAGGAGGGCAATGAGCAGTTCTTC. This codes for CASSPWEEGNEQFF.

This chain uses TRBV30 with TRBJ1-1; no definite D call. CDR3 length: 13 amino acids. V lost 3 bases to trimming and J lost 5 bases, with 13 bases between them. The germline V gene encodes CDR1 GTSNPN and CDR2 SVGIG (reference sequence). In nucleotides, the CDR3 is TGTGCCTGGAGCGTAAACCGGTGGACTGAAGCTTTCTTT. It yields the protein CAWSVNRWTEAFF.

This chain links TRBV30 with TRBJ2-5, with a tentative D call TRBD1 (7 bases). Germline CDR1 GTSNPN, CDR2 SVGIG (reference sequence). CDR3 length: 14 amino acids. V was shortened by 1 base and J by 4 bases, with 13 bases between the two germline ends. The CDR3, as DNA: TGTGCCTGGAGTGATAACAGGGGAGGAGAGACCCAGTACTTC. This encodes CAWSDNRGGETQYF. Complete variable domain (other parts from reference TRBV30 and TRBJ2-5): SQTIHQWPATLVQPVGSPLSLECTVEGTSNPNLYWYRQAAGRGLQLLFYSVGIGQISSEVPQNLSASRPQDRQFILSSKKLLLSDSGFYLCAWSDNRGGETQYFGPGTRLLVL.

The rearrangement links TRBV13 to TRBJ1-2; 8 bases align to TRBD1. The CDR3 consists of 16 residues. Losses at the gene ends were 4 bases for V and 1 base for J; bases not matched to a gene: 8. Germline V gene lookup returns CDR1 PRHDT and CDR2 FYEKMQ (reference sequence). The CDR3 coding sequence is TGTGCCAGCAGCTCATGGACAGGGAACCTTAACTATGGCTACACCTTC. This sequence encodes CASSSWTGNLNYGYTF.

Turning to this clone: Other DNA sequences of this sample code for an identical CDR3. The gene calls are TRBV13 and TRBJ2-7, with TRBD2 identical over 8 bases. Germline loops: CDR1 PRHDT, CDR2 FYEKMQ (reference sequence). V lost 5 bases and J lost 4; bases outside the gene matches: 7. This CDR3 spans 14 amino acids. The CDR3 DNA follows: TGTGCCAGCAGCGCTAGACTAGCGACTTACGAGCAGTACTTC. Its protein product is CASSARLATYEQYF.

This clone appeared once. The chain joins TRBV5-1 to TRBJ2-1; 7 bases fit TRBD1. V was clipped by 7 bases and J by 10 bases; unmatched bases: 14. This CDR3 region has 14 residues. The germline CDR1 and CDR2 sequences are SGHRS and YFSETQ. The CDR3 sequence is CASGTTGITLEQFF. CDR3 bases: TGCGCCAGCGGAACGACAGGGATTACACTAGAGCAGTTCTTC.

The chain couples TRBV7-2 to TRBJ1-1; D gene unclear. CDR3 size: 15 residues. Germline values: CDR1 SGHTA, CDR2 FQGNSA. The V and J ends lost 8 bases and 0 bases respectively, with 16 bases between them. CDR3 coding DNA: TGTGCCAGCCACCCGAACCGGCGGATGAACACTGAAGCTTTCTTT. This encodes CASHPNRRMNTEAFF.

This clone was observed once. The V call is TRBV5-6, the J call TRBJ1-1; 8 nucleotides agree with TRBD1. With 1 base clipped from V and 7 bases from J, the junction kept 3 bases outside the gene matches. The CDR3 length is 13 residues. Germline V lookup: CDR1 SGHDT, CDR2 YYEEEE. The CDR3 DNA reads TGTGCCAGCAGCTTGACAGGGGGGGTTGAAGCTTTCTTT. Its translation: CASSLTGGVEAFF. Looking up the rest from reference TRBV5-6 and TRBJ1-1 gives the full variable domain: DAGVTQSPTHLIKTRGQQVTLRCSPKSGHDTVSWYQQALGQGPQFIFQYYEEEERQRGNFPDRFSGHQFPNYSSELNVNALLLGDSALYLCASSLTGGVEAFFGQGTRLTVV.

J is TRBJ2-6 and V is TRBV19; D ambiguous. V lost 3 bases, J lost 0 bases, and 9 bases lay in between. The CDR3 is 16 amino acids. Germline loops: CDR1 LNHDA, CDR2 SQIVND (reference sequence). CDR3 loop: CASSINEVSGANVLTF. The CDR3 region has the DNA TGTGCCAGTAGTATCAATGAGGTCTCTGGGGCCAACGTCCTGACTTTC.

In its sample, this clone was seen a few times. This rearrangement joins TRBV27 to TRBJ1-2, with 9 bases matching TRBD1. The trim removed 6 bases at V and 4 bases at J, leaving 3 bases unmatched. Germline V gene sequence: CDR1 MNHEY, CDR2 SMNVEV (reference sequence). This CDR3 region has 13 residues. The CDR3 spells CASREQGAYGYTF. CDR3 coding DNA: TGTGCCAGCAGAGAACAGGGGGCCTATGGCTACACCTTC.

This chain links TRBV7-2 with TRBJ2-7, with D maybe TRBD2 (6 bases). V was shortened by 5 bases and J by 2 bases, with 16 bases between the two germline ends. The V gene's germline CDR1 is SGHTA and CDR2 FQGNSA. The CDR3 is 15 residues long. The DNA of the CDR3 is TGTGCCAGCAGCCCAACAGCGGGCCCTCCCTACGAGCAGTACTTC. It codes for CASSPTAGPPYEQYF.

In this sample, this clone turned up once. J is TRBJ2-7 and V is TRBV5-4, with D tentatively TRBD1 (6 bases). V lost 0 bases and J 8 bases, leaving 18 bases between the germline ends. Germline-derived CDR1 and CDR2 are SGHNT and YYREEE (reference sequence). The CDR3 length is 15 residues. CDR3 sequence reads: CASSLAISRTEKQYF. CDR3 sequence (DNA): TGTGCCAGCAGCTTGGCCATCAGTCGGACAGAGAAGCAGTACTTC. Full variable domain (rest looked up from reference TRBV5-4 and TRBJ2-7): ETGVTQSPTHLIKTRGQQVTLRCSSQSGHNTVSWYQQALGQGPQFIFQYYREEENGRGNFPPRFSGLQFPNYSSELNVNALELDDSALYLCASSLAISRTEKQYFGPGTRLTVT.

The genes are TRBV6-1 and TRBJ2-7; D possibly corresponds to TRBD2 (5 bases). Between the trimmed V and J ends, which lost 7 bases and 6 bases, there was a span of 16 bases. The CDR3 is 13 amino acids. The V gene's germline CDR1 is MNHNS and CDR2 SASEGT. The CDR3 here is CASTFPGMTEQYF. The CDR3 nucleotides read TGTGCCAGCACTTTTCCGGGAATGACCGAGCAGTACTTC.

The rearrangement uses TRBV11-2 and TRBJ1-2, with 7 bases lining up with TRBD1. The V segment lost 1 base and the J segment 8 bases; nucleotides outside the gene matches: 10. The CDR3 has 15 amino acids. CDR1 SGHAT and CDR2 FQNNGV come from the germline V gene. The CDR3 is CASSLALSGGEGYTF. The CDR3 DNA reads TGTGCCAGCAGCTTAGCCCTTTCAGGGGGAGAGGGCTACACCTTC.

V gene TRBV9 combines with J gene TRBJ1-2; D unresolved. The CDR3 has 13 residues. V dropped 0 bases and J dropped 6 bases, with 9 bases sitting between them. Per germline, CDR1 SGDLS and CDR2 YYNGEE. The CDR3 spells CASSVDPGDGYTF. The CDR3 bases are TGTGCCAGCAGCGTAGACCCTGGAGATGGCTACACCTTC.

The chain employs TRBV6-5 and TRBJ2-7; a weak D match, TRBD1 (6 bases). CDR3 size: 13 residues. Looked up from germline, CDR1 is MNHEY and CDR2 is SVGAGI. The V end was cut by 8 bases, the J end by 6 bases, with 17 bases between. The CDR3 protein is CASRGSDRGEQYF. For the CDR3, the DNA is TGTGCCAGCCGGGGATCGGACAGAGGCGAGCAGTACTTC.

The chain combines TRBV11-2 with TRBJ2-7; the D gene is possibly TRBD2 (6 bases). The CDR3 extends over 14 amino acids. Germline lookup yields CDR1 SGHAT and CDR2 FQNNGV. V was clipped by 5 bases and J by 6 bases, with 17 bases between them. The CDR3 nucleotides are TGTGCCAGCAGCCCCTCCCTATACGGGAGCGAGCAGTACTTC. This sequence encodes CASSPSLYGSEQYF.

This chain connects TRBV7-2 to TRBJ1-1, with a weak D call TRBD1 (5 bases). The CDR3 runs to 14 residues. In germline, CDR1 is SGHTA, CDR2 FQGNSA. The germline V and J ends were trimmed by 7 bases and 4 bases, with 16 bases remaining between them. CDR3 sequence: CASTRGLGGTEAFF. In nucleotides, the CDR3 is TGTGCCAGCACACGAGGGCTGGGGGGCACTGAAGCTTTCTTT.

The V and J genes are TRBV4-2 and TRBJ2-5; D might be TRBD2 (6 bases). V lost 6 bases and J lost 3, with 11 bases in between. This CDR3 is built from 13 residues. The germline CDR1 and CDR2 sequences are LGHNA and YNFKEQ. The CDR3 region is CASRWTTEETQYF. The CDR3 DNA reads TGTGCCAGCAGGTGGACTACCGAAGAGACCCAGTACTTC.

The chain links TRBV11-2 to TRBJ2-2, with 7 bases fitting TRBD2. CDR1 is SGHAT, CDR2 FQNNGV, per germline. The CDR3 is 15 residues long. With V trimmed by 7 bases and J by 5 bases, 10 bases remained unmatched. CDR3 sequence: CASTPRGDVTGELFF. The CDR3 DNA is TGTGCCAGCACCCCTCGGGGGGATGTTACCGGGGAGCTGTTTTTT. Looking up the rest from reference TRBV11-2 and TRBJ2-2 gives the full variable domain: EAGVAQSPRYKIIEKRQSVAFWCNPISGHATLYWYQQILGQGPKLLIQFQNNGVVDDSQLPKDRFSAERLKGVDSTLKIQPAKLEDSAVYLCASTPRGDVTGELFFGEGSRLTVL.

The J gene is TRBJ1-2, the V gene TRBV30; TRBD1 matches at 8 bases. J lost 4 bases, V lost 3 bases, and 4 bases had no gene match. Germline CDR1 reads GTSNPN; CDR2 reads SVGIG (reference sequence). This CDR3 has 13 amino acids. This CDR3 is CAWSVDRGYGYTF. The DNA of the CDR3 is TGTGCCTGGAGCGTCGACAGGGGCTATGGCTACACCTTC.

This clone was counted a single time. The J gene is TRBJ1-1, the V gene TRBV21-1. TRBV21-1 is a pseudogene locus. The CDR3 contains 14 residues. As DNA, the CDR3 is TGTGCCAGCAGCCTAAAGGAGGGGCACACTGAAGCTTTCTTT. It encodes CASSLKEGHTEAFF.

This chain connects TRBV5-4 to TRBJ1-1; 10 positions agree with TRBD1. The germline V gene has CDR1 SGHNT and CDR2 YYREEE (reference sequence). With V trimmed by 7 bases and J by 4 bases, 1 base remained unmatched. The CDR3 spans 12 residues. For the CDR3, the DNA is TGTGCCAGCGGGGACAGGGGCACTGAAGCTTTCTTT. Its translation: CASGDRGTEAFF.

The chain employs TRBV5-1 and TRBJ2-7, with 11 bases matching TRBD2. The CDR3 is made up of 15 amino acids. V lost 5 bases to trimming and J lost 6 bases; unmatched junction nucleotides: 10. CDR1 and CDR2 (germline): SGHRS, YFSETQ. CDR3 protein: CASRTSSGRPGEQYF. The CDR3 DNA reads TGCGCCAGCAGAACATCTAGCGGGAGGCCCGGCGAGCAGTACTTC.

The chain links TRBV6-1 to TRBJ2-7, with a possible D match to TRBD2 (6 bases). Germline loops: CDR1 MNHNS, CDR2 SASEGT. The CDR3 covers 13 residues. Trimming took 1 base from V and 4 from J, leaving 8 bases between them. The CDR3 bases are TGTGCCAGCAGTGAAGGGGGGGATTACGAGCAGTACTTC. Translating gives CASSEGGDYEQYF.

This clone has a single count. CDR3 region: CASSETDYPYNEQFF. For the CDR3, the DNA is TGTGCCAGCAGTGAGACGGACTACCCTTACAATGAGCAGTTCTTC. This rearrangement joins TRBV6-1 to TRBJ2-1; possible D gene TRBD2, 6 bases. V dropped 3 bases and J dropped 4 bases, with 13 bases sitting between them. The V gene's germline CDR1 is MNHNS and CDR2 SASEGT. The CDR3 consists of 15 residues.

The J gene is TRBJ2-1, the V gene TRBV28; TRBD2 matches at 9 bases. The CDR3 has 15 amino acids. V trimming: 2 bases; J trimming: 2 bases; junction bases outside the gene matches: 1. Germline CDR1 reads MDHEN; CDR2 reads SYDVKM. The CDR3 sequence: CASSLAGGPYNEQFF. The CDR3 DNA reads TGTGCCAGCAGTTTAGCGGGGGGGCCCTACAATGAGCAGTTCTTC.

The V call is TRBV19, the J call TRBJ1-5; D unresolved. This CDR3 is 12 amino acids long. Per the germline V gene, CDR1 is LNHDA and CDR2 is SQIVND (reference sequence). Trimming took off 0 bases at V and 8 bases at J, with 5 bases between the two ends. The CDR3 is CASSIDREPQHF. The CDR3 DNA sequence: TGTGCCAGTAGTATAGATCGGGAGCCCCAGCATTTT. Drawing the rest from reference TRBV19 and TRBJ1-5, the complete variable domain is DGGITQSPKYLFRKEGQNVTLSCEQNLNHDAMYWYRQDPGQGLRLIYYSQIVNDFQKGDIAEGYSVSREKKESFPLTVTSAQKNPTAFYLCASSIDREPQHFGDGTRLSIL.

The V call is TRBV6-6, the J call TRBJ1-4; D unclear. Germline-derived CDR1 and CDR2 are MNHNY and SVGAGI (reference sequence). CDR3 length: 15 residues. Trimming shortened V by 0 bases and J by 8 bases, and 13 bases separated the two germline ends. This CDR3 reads CASSYSPGSNEKLFF. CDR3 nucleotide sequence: TGTGCCAGCAGTTACTCGCCGGGGTCGAACGAAAAACTGTTTTTT.